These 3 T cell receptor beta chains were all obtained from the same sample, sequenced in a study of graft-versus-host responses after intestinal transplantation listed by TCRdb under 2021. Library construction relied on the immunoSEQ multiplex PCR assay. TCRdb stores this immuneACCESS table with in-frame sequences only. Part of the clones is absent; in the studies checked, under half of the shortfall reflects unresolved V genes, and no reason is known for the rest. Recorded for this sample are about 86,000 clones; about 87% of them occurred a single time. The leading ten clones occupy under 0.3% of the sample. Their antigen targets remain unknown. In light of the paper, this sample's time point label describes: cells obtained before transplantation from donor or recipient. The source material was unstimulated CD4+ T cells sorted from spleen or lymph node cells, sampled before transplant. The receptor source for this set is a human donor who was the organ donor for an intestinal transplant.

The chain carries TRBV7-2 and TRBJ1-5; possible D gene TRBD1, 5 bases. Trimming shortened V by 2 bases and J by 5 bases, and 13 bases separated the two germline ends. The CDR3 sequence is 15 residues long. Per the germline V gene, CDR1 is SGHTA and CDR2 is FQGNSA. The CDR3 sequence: CASSLMAGIDQPQHF. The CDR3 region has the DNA TGTGCCAGCAGCTTAATGGCAGGGATAGATCAGCCCCAGCATTTT.

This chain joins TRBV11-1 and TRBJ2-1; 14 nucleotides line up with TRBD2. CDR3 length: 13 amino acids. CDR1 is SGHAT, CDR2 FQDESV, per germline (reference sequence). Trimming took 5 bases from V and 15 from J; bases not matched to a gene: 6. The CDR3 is CASSGTSGRSLFF. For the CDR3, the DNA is TGTGCCAGCAGCGGGACTAGCGGGAGATCTCTGTTCTTC.

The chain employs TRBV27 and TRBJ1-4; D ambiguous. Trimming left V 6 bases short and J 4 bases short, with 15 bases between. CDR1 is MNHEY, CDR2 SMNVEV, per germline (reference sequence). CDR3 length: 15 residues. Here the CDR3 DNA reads TGTGCCAGCAGCTTTGGAGCGAGGCTTAATGAAAAACTGTTTTTT. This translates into CASSFGARLNEKLFF. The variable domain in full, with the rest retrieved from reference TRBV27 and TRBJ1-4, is EAQVTQNPRYLITVTGKKLTVTCSQNMNHEYMSWYRQDPGLGLRQIYYSMNVEVTDKGDVPEGYKVSRKEKRNFPLILESPSPNQTSLYFCASSFGARLNEKLFFGSGTQLSVL.